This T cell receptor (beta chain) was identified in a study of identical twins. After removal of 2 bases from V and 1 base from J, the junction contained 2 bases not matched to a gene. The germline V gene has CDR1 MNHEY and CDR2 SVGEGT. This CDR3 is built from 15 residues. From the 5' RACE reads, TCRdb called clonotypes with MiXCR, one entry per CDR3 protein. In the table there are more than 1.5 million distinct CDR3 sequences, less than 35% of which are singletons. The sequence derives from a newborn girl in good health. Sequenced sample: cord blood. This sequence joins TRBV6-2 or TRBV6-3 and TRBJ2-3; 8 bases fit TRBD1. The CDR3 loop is CASSYRGQGTDTQYF. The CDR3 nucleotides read TGTGCCAGCAGTTACAGGGGACAGGGCACAGATACGCAGTATTTT.